The 13 T cell receptor beta chains below come from one sample, sequenced in a study of blood T cell repertoires in COVID-19. Clones were sequenced by immunoSEQ multiplex PCR, and TCRdb holds only the in-frame ones, with some missing. The sample has around 250,000 clones; about 87% are singletons. The material sequenced was peripheral blood. These receptors were obtained from a woman aged 70-85 years with COVID-19, enrolled during active disease.

V and J are TRBV5-1 and TRBJ2-7; perhaps TRBD1 as D (6 bases). Trimming removed 5 bases at V and 2 bases at J, with 17 bases between. CDR1 SGHRS and CDR2 YFSETQ come from the germline V gene. There are 15 residues in the CDR3. In DNA form, the CDR3 reads TGCGCCAGCAGAGGTCGACAGGTAGACGCCTACGAGCAGTACTTC. Translation gives CASRGRQVDAYEQYF.

This chain links TRBV6-1 with TRBJ2-2, with D possibly TRBD2 on 6 matching bases. Trimming cost V 3 bases and J 6 bases, with 8 bases left between them. CDR1 MNHNS and CDR2 SASEGT come from the germline V gene. This CDR3 has 13 amino acids. CDR3 bases: TGTGCCAGCAGTGAGCGCGGGGCCGGGGAGCTGTTTTTT. This translates into CASSERGAGELFF.

The chain uses TRBV6-5 and TRBJ2-7, with D unclear. Germline V CDR1 and CDR2: MNHEY, SVGAGI. This CDR3 has 12 residues. V was clipped by 6 bases and J by 7 bases, with 13 bases between them. The chain's CDR3 is CASRYTLSEQYF. CDR3 DNA: TGTGCCAGCAGGTACACTTTAAGTGAGCAGTACTTC.

This clone was seen only a few times. This chain links TRBV7-9 with TRBJ2-7; no clear D gene. The CDR3 has 11 amino acids. Germline CDR1 reads SEHNR; CDR2 reads FQNEAQ (reference sequence). V was trimmed by 5 bases and J by 3 bases, leaving 5 bases between them. The CDR3, as DNA: TGTGCCAGCAGCAGGAGCTACGAGCAGTACTTC. Its translation: CASSRSYEQYF.

This clone was observed a single time. The chain joins TRBV5-5 to TRBJ2-7; no clear D. The CDR3 spans 15 residues. V was trimmed by 4 bases and J by 0 bases, leaving 14 bases between them. Germline V gene sequence: CDR1 SGHKS, CDR2 YYEKEE (reference sequence). The CDR3 DNA reads TGTGCCAGCAGCACCTCCAGTGGCTTCTCCTACGAGCAGTACTTC. Amino acids: CASSTSSGFSYEQYF.

The chain joins TRBV19 to TRBJ2-7; possible D gene TRBD1, 6 bases. Trimming cost V 5 bases and J 4 bases, with 15 bases left between them. The CDR3 length is 14 residues. Germline V lookup: CDR1 LNHDA, CDR2 SQIVND (reference sequence). In DNA, the CDR3 is TGTGCCAGTAGTCGGCAGGGGACGGGTTACGAGCAGTACTTC. This encodes CASSRQGTGYEQYF.

The sample holds one count of this clone. The chain has TRBV28 and TRBJ2-7; 9 bases match TRBD2. The CDR3 runs 12 residues. Unmatched junction bases numbered 10, after V lost 10 bases and J lost 9 bases. Germline values: CDR1 MDHEN, CDR2 SYDVKM. CDR3 in amino acids: CAIPGLARGQYF. CDR3 DNA sequence: TGTGCCATTCCGGGACTAGCTCGAGGGCAGTACTTC.

CDR3 in DNA: TGTGCCAGCAGTTTGGGACTAGCGGGCACAGATACGCAGTATTTT. Its protein product is CASSLGLAGTDTQYF. The chain has TRBV2 and TRBJ2-3, with 11 bases fitting TRBD2. This CDR3 comprises 15 residues. CDR1 and CDR2 (germline): SNHLY, FYNNEI. The trim removed 5 bases at V and 1 base at J, leaving 2 bases unmatched.

The chain has TRBV6-2 or TRBV6-3 and TRBJ2-3; TRBD2 agrees at 9 bases. V lost 2 bases to trimming and J lost 2 bases; unmatched junction nucleotides: 5. CDR3 size: 16 residues. Germline values: CDR1 MNHEY, CDR2 SVGEGT. For the CDR3, the DNA is TGTGCCAGCAGTTACGTTAGCGGGGGTCTCACAGATACGCAGTATTTT. The encoded protein is CASSYVSGGLTDTQYF.

The chain has TRBV19 and TRBJ1-5; D perhaps matches TRBD1 (6 bases). This CDR3 comprises 17 residues. Per the germline V gene, CDR1 is LNHDA and CDR2 is SQIVND (reference sequence). V was cut by 0 bases and J by 0 bases, with 12 bases left in between. CDR3 bases: TGTGCCAGTAGTATAGATCGGTGGACAGCTAGCAATCAGCCCCAGCATTTT. Protein product: CASSIDRWTASNQPQHF.

The chain is built from TRBV18 and TRBJ2-1; D is perhaps TRBD2 (5 bases). Trimming pared 3 bases from V and 2 bases from J, leaving 11 bases between. Germline values: CDR1 KGHSH, CDR2 LQKENI. The CDR3 sequence is 15 residues long. The CDR3 protein is CASSPRLTTYNEQFF. For the CDR3, the DNA is TGTGCCAGCTCACCTAGACTAACCACCTACAATGAGCAGTTCTTC. Looking up the rest from reference TRBV18 and TRBJ2-1 gives the full variable domain: NAGVMQNPRHLVRRRGQEARLRCSPMKGHSHVYWYRQLPEEGLKFMVYLQKENIIDESGMPKERFSAEFPKEGPSILRIQQVVRGDSAAYFCASSPRLTTYNEQFFGPGTRLTVL.

V usage is TRBV2 and J usage is TRBJ1-5; 10 nucleotides match TRBD1. Germline V gene lookup returns CDR1 SNHLY and CDR2 FYNNEI. The CDR3 totals 14 residues. V dropped 11 bases and J dropped 1; count of bases not matched to a gene: 5. Here the CDR3 reads CASKGQGSNQPQHF. CDR3 DNA: TGTGCCTCAAAGGGACAGGGGAGCAATCAGCCCCAGCATTTT.

V and J are TRBV19 and TRBJ2-5; D is perhaps TRBD1 (6 bases). Looked up from germline, CDR1 is LNHDA and CDR2 is SQIVND (reference sequence). The CDR3 extends over 13 amino acids. Trimming shortened V by 6 bases and J by 2 bases, and 10 bases separated the two germline ends. CDR3 sequence reads: CASSGQKQETQYF. CDR3 DNA sequence: TGTGCCAGTAGCGGACAGAAGCAAGAGACCCAGTACTTC.